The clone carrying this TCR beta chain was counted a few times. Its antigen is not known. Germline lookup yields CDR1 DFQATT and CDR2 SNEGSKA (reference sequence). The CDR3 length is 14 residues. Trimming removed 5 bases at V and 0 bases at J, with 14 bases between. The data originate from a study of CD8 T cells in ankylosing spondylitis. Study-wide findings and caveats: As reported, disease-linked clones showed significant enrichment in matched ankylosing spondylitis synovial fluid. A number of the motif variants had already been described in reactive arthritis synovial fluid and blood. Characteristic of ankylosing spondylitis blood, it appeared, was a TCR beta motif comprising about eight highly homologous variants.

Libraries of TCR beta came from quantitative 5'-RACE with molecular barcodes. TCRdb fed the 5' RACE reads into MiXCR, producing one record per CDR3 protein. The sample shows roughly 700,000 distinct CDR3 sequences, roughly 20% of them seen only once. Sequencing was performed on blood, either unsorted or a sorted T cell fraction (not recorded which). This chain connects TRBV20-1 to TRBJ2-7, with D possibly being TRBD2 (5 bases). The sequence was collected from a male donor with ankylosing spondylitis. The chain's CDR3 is CSAPDSSSSYEQYF. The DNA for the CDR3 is TGCAGTGCTCCGGACTCGTCGAGCTCCTACGAGCAGTACTTC.